This TCR beta chain comes out of a study of response to subunit inactivated influenza vaccine. Findings and caveats of the study: Few additional T cells are recruited per seasonal influenza vaccination, authors suggested.

Concerning this clonotype: Antigen specificity is unknown.

Trimming at V came to 0 bases and at J to 3 bases, leaving 5 bases not matched to a gene. This CDR3 contains 16 residues. Germline CDR1 is LGHNA and CDR2 is YNFKEQ. MiXCR, applied by TCRdb to the RT-PCR reads, yields one record per CDR3 protein. The sample records hundreds of thousands of distinct CDR3 sequences, about 11% being singletons. The V gene is TRBV4-2, the J gene TRBJ2-5; 9 positions agree with TRBD2. This clonotype was obtained from a man over 45 who received an inactivated influenza vaccine. The sequences come from PBMCs from blood, collected on the day of vaccination. The CDR3 reads CASSQEAQRGEETQYF. In nucleotides, the CDR3 is TGTGCCAGCAGCCAAGAAGCCCAGCGGGGGGAAGAGACCCAGTACTTC.